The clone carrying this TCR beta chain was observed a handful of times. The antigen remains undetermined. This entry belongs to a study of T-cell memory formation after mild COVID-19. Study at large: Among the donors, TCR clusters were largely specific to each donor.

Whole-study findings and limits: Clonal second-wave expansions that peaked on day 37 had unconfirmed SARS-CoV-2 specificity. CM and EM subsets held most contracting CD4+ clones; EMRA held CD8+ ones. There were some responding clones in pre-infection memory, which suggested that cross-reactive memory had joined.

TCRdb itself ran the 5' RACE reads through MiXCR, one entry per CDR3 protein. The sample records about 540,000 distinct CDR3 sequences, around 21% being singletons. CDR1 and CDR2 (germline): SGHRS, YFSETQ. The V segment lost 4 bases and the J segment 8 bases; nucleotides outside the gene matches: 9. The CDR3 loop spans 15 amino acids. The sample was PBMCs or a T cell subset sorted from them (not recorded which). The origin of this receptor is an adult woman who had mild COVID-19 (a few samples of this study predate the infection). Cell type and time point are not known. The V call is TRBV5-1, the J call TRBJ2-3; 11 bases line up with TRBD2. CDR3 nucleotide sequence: TGCGCCAGCAGCCCGGGGACTAGCGGTGTAGGTACGCAGTATTTT. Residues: CASSPGTSGVGTQYF.